These 8 T cell receptor beta chains came from one sample sequenced in a study of Ad26.COV2.S vaccination and SARS-CoV-2 variants. Libraries were prepared by immunoSEQ multiplex PCR; TCRdb keeps only in-frame clonotypes and omits some of them. The repertoire includes about 440,000 clones, less than 95% of them detected once, and roughly 4.3% sits in the top ten. The treatment here: roughly 18 received Ad26.COV2.S at low or high dose, single or two shots; 5 received placebo; per-sample allocation not given. Material that was analyzed had been drawn on day 63 after the first vaccine or placebo injection. This material consisted of peripheral blood, taken in a trial of Ad26.COV2.S vaccine versus placebo. Every receptor here comes from a person aged 18-65 years who received the Ad26.COV2.S COVID-19 vaccine or a placebo.

This chain connects TRBV5-1 to TRBJ2-7, with TRBD1 identical over 7 bases. Per germline, CDR1 SGHRS and CDR2 YFSETQ. The ends lost 3 bases at V and 1 base at J; junction bases unmatched: 4. The length of the CDR3 is 14 residues. Here the CDR3 reads CASSWGQLSYEQYF. The CDR3 DNA reads as TGCGCCAGCAGCTGGGGACAGCTATCCTACGAGCAGTACTTC.

V and J are TRBV28 and TRBJ2-1; 7 bases are a match to TRBD2. This CDR3 has 15 residues. The junction had 8 bases not matched to a gene; V was cut back by 3 bases and J by 6 bases. Germline values: CDR1 MDHEN, CDR2 SYDVKM. Here the CDR3 DNA reads TGTGCCAGCAGTTTGATGTCTAGCGGACTCAATGAGCAGTTCTTC. Residues: CASSLMSSGLNEQFF. The whole variable domain, filled in from reference TRBV28 and TRBJ2-1, reads DVKVTQSSRYLVKRTGEKVFLECVQDMDHENMFWYRQDPGLGLRLIYFSYDVKMKEKGDIPEGYSVSREKKERFSLILESASTNQTSMYLCASSLMSSGLNEQFFGPGTRLTVL.

This chain uses TRBV5-6 with TRBJ2-3, with D hard to call. The CDR3 sequence is 14 residues long. In germline, CDR1 is SGHDT, CDR2 YYEEEE. The V end was cut by 4 bases, the J end by 0 bases, with 9 bases between. In nucleotides, the CDR3 is TGTGCCAGCAGCCTCACGACTAGCACAGATACGCAGTATTTT. Protein sequence: CASSLTTSTDTQYF.

The J gene is TRBJ1-2, the V gene TRBV27; D unclear. Germline assignment: CDR1 MNHEY and CDR2 SMNVEV (reference sequence). Trimming removed 10 bases at V and 4 bases at J, with 16 bases between. The CDR3 contains 13 residues. This chain's CDR3 is CATKGRLAYGYTF. CDR3 bases: TGTGCCACCAAGGGCCGCCTCGCCTATGGCTACACCTTC.

This chain connects TRBV11-3 to TRBJ1-6; possible D gene TRBD1, 5 bases. Germline CDR1 and CDR2: SGHNT and YENEEA. The CDR3 is 19 residues long. V dropped 4 bases and J dropped 1 base, with 20 bases sitting between them. The CDR3 DNA reads TGTGCCAGCAGCTCCGGTTGGGGGGGGAGTCGGTCCTATAATTCACCCCTCCACTTT. It codes for CASSSGWGGSRSYNSPLHF.

The chain recombines TRBV6-5 with TRBJ2-7; 13 bases agree with TRBD2. CDR3 length: 14 amino acids. CDR1 is MNHEY and CDR2 is SVGAGI in the germline V gene. J gave up 3 bases and V 6 bases, and 2 bases lay outside the gene matches. The CDR3 reads CASSRLAGGYEQYF. CDR3 bases: TGTGCCAGCAGCCGACTAGCGGGAGGCTACGAGCAGTACTTC.

This clone occurred once. The rearrangement uses TRBV28 and TRBJ2-1; tentative D call: TRBD2 (5 bases). The germline gives CDR1 MDHEN, CDR2 SYDVKM. The CDR3 spans 11 residues. Trimming stripped 10 bases from V and 6 bases from J, with 10 bases between. CDR3 amino acids: CATISVNEQFF. The CDR3 coding sequence is TGTGCCACCATTAGCGTCAATGAGCAGTTCTTC. The full variable domain, its missing parts supplied by reference TRBV28 and TRBJ2-1, is DVKVTQSSRYLVKRTGEKVFLECVQDMDHENMFWYRQDPGLGLRLIYFSYDVKMKEKGDIPEGYSVSREKKERFSLILESASTNQTSMYLCATISVNEQFFGPGTRLTVL.

The CDR3 reads CASSVAGRTSTDTQYF. Written as DNA, the CDR3 is TGTGCCAGCAGCGTAGCGGGACGCACTAGCACAGATACGCAGTATTTT. This sequence joins TRBV9 and TRBJ2-3; D tentatively fits TRBD1 or TRBD2 (5 bases each). The CDR3 sequence is 16 residues long. V dropped 0 bases and J dropped 0 bases, with 11 bases sitting between them. The germline gives CDR1 SGDLS, CDR2 YYNGEE.